Following are 18 T cell receptor beta chains from one sample sequenced in a study of blood T cell repertoires in COVID-19. The data were produced by immunoSEQ multiplex PCR, yet TCRdb's version contains in-frame clones alone and is incomplete. The sample includes approximately 250,000 clones, 80% to 90% of them seen just once. Input material: PBMCs or T cells enriched from blood (not recorded which). These receptors came from a woman under 40 with acute COVID-19.

This chain joins TRBV7-8 and TRBJ2-2, with 16 bases lining up with TRBD2. Germline V gene data show CDR1 as SGHVS and CDR2 as FQNEAQ. CDR3 length: 16 residues. V dropped 6 bases and J dropped 4; count of bases not matched to a gene: 2. In nucleotides, the CDR3 is TGTGCCAGCAGGGGGACTAGCGGGAGGGGCACCGGGGAGCTGTTTTTT. Its translation: CASRGTSGRGTGELFF.

The chain is built from TRBV29-1 and TRBJ2-3; the D gene is possibly TRBD2 (6 bases). The germline V gene encodes CDR1 SQVTM and CDR2 ANQGSEA. This CDR3 comprises 14 residues. The V end was cut by 1 base, the J end by 6 bases, with 14 bases between. CDR3 amino acids: CSVEALGGRDTQYF. For the CDR3, the DNA is TGCAGCGTTGAAGCTCTGGGGGGAAGGGATACGCAGTATTTT.

This clone was recorded once. The chain combines TRBV5-8 with TRBJ2-5; D is perhaps TRBD2 (6 bases). With 6 bases removed from V and 1 base from J, the gap between germline ends came to 16 bases. The CDR3 loop spans 15 amino acids. The germline CDR1 and CDR2 sequences are SGHTS and YDEGEE. The CDR3 DNA reads as TGTGCCAGCAACTATCTTAGCGGTTCCCAAGAGACCCAGTACTTC. Its translation is CASNYLSGSQETQYF.

The V and J genes are TRBV5-4 and TRBJ1-2; possible D gene TRBD1, 5 bases. CDR1 and CDR2 from the germline V gene are SGHNT and YYREEE (reference sequence). There are 14 residues in the CDR3. Trimming removed 4 bases at V and 7 bases at J, with 17 bases between. CDR3 DNA: TGTGCCAGCAGCGCCGGGGCGGGGGGACGTGGCTACACCTTC. It yields the protein CASSAGAGGRGYTF.

V usage is TRBV18 and J usage is TRBJ2-3; TRBD2 aligns across 8 bases. The CDR3 extends over 16 amino acids. J lost 0 bases, V lost 3 bases, and 5 bases had no gene match. The germline CDR1 and CDR2 sequences are KGHSH and LQKENI. The DNA for the CDR3 is TGTGCCAGCTCACCGAAACTAGCGGCCAGCACAGATACGCAGTATTTT. Its protein is CASSPKLAASTDTQYF.

The CDR3 DNA reads as TGTGCCAGCAGCCGCTCAGACAATGAGCAGTTCTTC. Translation gives CASSRSDNEQFF. The genes are TRBV7-2 and TRBJ2-1; D not certain. There are 12 residues in the CDR3. V was trimmed by 5 bases and J by 5 bases, leaving 7 bases between them. CDR1 SGHTA and CDR2 FQGNSA come from the germline V gene. Combining the CDR3 with reference TRBV7-2 and TRBJ2-1 gives the whole variable domain GAGVSQSPSNKVTEKGKDVELRCDPISGHTALYWYRQSLGQGLEFLIYFQGNSAPDKSGLPSDRFSAERTGGSVSTLTIQRTQQEDSAVYLCASSRSDNEQFFGPGTRLTVL.

The CDR3 protein is CATETGTTVSGANVLTF. Written as DNA, the CDR3 is TGTGCCACAGAGACCGGGACAACGGTATCTGGGGCCAACGTCCTGACTTTC. The V call is TRBV24-1, the J call TRBJ2-6; D perhaps matches TRBD1 (6 bases). V gave up 10 bases and J gave up 1 base, with 19 bases separating them. This CDR3 has 17 residues. Germline values: CDR1 KGHDR, CDR2 SFDVKD.

This clone was seen a single time. The rearrangement links TRBV11-2 to TRBJ1-6, with D perhaps matching TRBD1 (6 bases). V lost 5 bases and J lost 5, with 16 bases in between. The CDR3 extends over 16 amino acids. CDR1 is SGHAT and CDR2 is FQNNGV in the germline V gene. For the CDR3, the DNA is TGTGCCAGCAGCGAACGCGAGGGGGGGAATAATTCACCCCTCCACTTT. This sequence encodes CASSEREGGNNSPLHF.

V gene TRBV7-8 combines with J gene TRBJ1-6; 8 nucleotides align to TRBD1. The CDR3 sequence is 14 residues long. Germline V gene sequence: CDR1 SGHVS, CDR2 FQNEAQ. Trimming cost V 5 bases and J 9 bases; bases outside gene matches: 6. CDR3 residues: CASSQNRGSSPLHF. The DNA for the CDR3 is TGTGCCAGCAGCCAAAACAGGGGGAGTTCACCCCTCCACTTT.

V and J are TRBV11-2 and TRBJ2-1, with 7 bases aligning to TRBD1. The CDR3 is made up of 13 amino acids. The V and J ends lost 5 bases and 6 bases, in that order; junction bases with no gene match: 4. Germline loops: CDR1 SGHAT, CDR2 FQNNGV. CDR3 nucleotide sequence: TGTGCCAGCAGCCTGGGACAGTCCAATGAGCAGTTCTTC. Its protein product is CASSLGQSNEQFF.

The rearrangement uses TRBV5-4 and TRBJ1-2; 7 bases map to TRBD1. Germline CDR1 reads SGHNT; CDR2 reads YYREEE (reference sequence). This CDR3 is 14 amino acids long. J lost 4 bases, V lost 4 bases, and 7 bases had no gene match. The CDR3 DNA follows: TGTGCCAGCAGCCTCCCAGGGGGGCTCTATGGCTACACCTTC. Translating gives CASSLPGGLYGYTF.

This rearrangement joins TRBV28 to TRBJ1-5; no definite D call. This CDR3 contains 12 residues. Trimming cost V 6 bases and J 7 bases, with 10 bases left between them. Germline CDR1 reads MDHEN; CDR2 reads SYDVKM. The CDR3: CASSSYRQPQHF. The DNA for the CDR3 is TGTGCCAGCAGCTCCTACAGACAGCCCCAGCATTTT.

This clone was counted a single time. The J gene is TRBJ2-7, the V gene TRBV28; D unresolved. CDR3 length: 15 amino acids. The V and J ends lost 8 bases and 2 bases respectively, with 19 bases between them. Germline CDR1 and CDR2: MDHEN and SYDVKM. CDR3 in DNA: TGTGCCAGCTCCATGGCAGAGGTTGAGACCTACGAGCAGTACTTC. It is translated as CASSMAEVETYEQYF.

The chain employs TRBV28 and TRBJ1-1; 10 nucleotides agree with TRBD1. From germline, CDR1 is MDHEN and CDR2 SYDVKM. The CDR3 runs to 15 residues. Trimming took 5 bases from V and 13 from J; bases not matched to a gene: 16. CDR3 coding DNA: TGTGCCAGCAGTGCAAATATCAGGGACAGGGGTCGGGTTTTCTTT. Protein product: CASSANIRDRGRVFF.

V and J are TRBV11-2 and TRBJ2-7; TRBD1 aligns across 8 bases. The CDR3 is 15 residues long. The junction had 7 bases not matched to a gene; V was cut back by 5 bases and J by 1 base. Germline assignment: CDR1 SGHAT and CDR2 FQNNGV. CDR3 in amino acids: CASSPRQGMSYEQYF. The CDR3 coding sequence is TGTGCCAGCAGCCCGAGACAGGGGATGTCCTACGAGCAGTACTTC.

The rearrangement joins TRBV7-2 to TRBJ1-3; no clear D. The CDR3 is 12 amino acids. Germline assignment: CDR1 SGHTA and CDR2 FQGNSA. V gave up 3 bases and J gave up 9 bases, with 9 bases separating them. This chain's CDR3 is CASSFAVSTIYF. The CDR3 DNA reads as TGTGCCAGCAGCTTTGCAGTCAGCACCATATATTTT. The whole variable domain, remainder taken from reference TRBV7-2 and TRBJ1-3, is GAGVSQSPSNKVTEKGKDVELRCDPISGHTALYWYRQSLGQGLEFLIYFQGNSAPDKSGLPSDRFSAERTGGSVSTLTIQRTQQEDSAVYLCASSFAVSTIYFGEGSWLTVV.

This sequence joins TRBV11-2 and TRBJ1-3; D uncertain. Germline CDR1 reads SGHAT; CDR2 reads FQNNGV. V was pared by 2 bases and J by 0 bases, with 8 bases between. There are 15 residues in the CDR3. For the CDR3, the DNA is TGTGCCAGCAGCTTACAGGCGATCTCTGGAAACACCATATATTTT. This codes for CASSLQAISGNTIYF.

J is TRBJ2-7 and V is TRBV20-1; D might be TRBD2 (5 bases). Germline V lookup: CDR1 DFQATT, CDR2 SNEGSKA (reference sequence). Between the trimmed V and J ends, which lost 3 bases and 5 bases, there was a span of 14 bases. This CDR3 has 13 residues. CDR3 in DNA: TGCAGTGCTAGTCTCAGCGTGAGGGACGAGCAGTACTTC. It translates to CSASLSVRDEQYF.